The rows below give T cell receptor beta chains drawn from one sample of a study of T cells in Graves' hyperthyroidism and ophthalmopathy. One entry per CDR3 protein, called by TCRdb with MiXCR from the multiplex PCR reads. The table has about 560,000 distinct CDR3 sequences, 16% seen once. Sequenced material: blood. Every receptor here comes from a woman under 30 with Graves' hyperthyroidism. The CDR3 runs from the conserved cysteine through the conserved F or W. The order of the fields is clone size, D gene, J gene, V gene, CDR3 DNA, CDR3 protein. The D gene is left open where the match is weak. Size tells how often a clone was seen (once, few, many) or the class of an expanded clone, and some rows leave it out.

clone size: once
D gene: TRBD1
J gene: TRBJ1-5
V gene: TRBV24-1
CDR3 DNA: TGTGCCACCAGTGATAAACAGGGGGCTGGCAATCAGCCCCAGCATTTT
CDR3 protein: CATSDKQGAGNQPQHF

clone size: NA
D gene: NA
J gene: TRBJ1-4
V gene: TRBV20-1
CDR3 DNA: TGCAGTGCTAGAGCCGGGACCGACTCCTCAACTAATGAAAAACTGTTTTTT
CDR3 protein: CSARAGTDSSTNEKLFF

clone size: few
D gene: TRBD1
J gene: TRBJ1-4
V gene: TRBV20-1
CDR3 DNA: TGCAGTGCTAGATCAGGGGGGGAGCATGAAAAACTGTTTTTT
CDR3 protein: CSARSGGEHEKLFF

clone size: few
D gene: NA
J gene: TRBJ1-6
V gene: TRBV11-1
CDR3 DNA: TGTGCCGGCAGCCGTGACAGTTCACCCCTCCACTTT
CDR3 protein: CAGSRDSSPLHF

clone size: NA
D gene: TRBD2
J gene: TRBJ2-3
V gene: TRBV20-1
CDR3 DNA: TGCAGTGCTGACCTCCGTGCTAGCGGGAGGTACGGCACAGATACGCAGTATTTT
CDR3 protein: CSADLRASGRYGTDTQYF

clone size: NA
D gene: NA
J gene: TRBJ1-1
V gene: TRBV6-4
CDR3 DNA: TGTGCCAGCAGCCCGATGGGGGGGACTATGAACACTGAAGCTTTCTTT
CDR3 protein: CASSPMGGTMNTEAFF

clone size: once
D gene: NA
J gene: TRBJ2-7
V gene: TRBV19
CDR3 DNA: TGTGCCAGTAGTATAGGAGCGACTAGTATGTACGAGCAGTACTTC
CDR3 protein: CASSIGATSMYEQYF

clone size: few
D gene: TRBD2
J gene: TRBJ2-1
V gene: TRBV7-9
CDR3 DNA: TGTGCCAGCAGCCCGTATCGGGGCGGGAGAAGGTCCTACAATGAGCAGTTCTTC
CDR3 protein: CASSPYRGGRRSYNEQFF

clone size: many
D gene: NA
J gene: TRBJ1-1
V gene: TRBV30
CDR3 DNA: TGTGCCTGGAGTGAGCCGGGACCGATGATCATGAACACTGAAGCTTTCTTT
CDR3 protein: CAWSEPGPMIMNTEAFF

clone size: many
D gene: NA
J gene: TRBJ2-3
V gene: TRBV4-1
CDR3 DNA: TGCGCCAGCAGCCAAGAAGCAGGGGTGGACACAGATACGCAGTATTTT
CDR3 protein: CASSQEAGVDTDTQYF

clone size: many
D gene: TRBD2
J gene: TRBJ2-1
V gene: TRBV7-9
CDR3 DNA: TGTGCCAGCAGCTTAGCTAGTGGACTAGCGGGAATGTCCTACAATGAGCAGTTCTTC
CDR3 protein: CASSLASGLAGMSYNEQFF

clone size: few
D gene: TRBD2
J gene: TRBJ2-3
V gene: TRBV27
CDR3 DNA: TGTGCCAGCAGTTTATACTTTAGCGGGGGGGCCGGGAGCACAGATACGCAGTATTTT
CDR3 protein: CASSLYFSGGAGSTDTQYF

clone size: NA
D gene: NA
J gene: TRBJ1-4
V gene: TRBV7-9
CDR3 DNA: TGTGCCAGCAGCTTACCGACGGTAAATGAGAAACTGTTTTTT
CDR3 protein: CASSLPTVNEKLFF

clone size: many
D gene: NA
J gene: TRBJ1-3
V gene: TRBV5-6
CDR3 DNA: TGTGCCAGCAGCCGACAGGATTCTGGAAACACCATATATTTT
CDR3 protein: CASSRQDSGNTIYF

clone size: NA
D gene: TRBD1
J gene: TRBJ1-5
V gene: TRBV20-1
CDR3 DNA: TGCAGTGCAAGCGCAGGGGGGGGCAATCAGCCCCAGCATTTT
CDR3 protein: CSASAGGGNQPQHF

clone size: NA
D gene: NA
J gene: TRBJ2-2
V gene: TRBV7-2
CDR3 DNA: TGTGCCAGCAGCTTAGATAGGATCCCGACCGGGGAGCTGTTTTTT
CDR3 protein: CASSLDRIPTGELFF

clone size: few
D gene: NA
J gene: TRBJ1-1
V gene: TRBV30
CDR3 DNA: TGTGCCTGGAGTGCCTTCGGGGGAGGGACTGAAGCTTTCTTT
CDR3 protein: CAWSAFGGGTEAFF